The next 5 T cell receptor beta chains were all read from a single sample in a study of T cells in Graves' hyperthyroidism and ophthalmopathy. TCR beta CDR3 regions were amplified from RNA transcripts. The TCR CDR3 first-round RT-PCR relied on the HTBI primer set. MiXCR, run by TCRdb on the multiplex PCR reads, gives a single entry per CDR3 protein. The data show 500,000 to 600,000 distinct CDR3 sequences, with about 43% seen just once and more than 7% held by the top ten. Sequencing was carried out using peripheral blood or thyroid tissue (not recorded which). Every receptor here comes from a woman under 30 with Graves' hyperthyroidism.

V gene TRBV7-2 combines with J gene TRBJ2-3; 9 positions match TRBD2. The V segment lost 6 bases and the J segment 2 bases; nucleotides outside the gene matches: 3. The CDR3 has 14 residues. CDR1 and CDR2 (germline): SGHTA, FQGNSA. The CDR3 here is CASRSSGNTDTQYF. CDR3 sequence (DNA): TGTGCCAGCAGATCTAGCGGGAACACAGATACGCAGTATTTT.

V gene TRBV20-1 combines with J gene TRBJ2-3, with D possibly being TRBD2 (5 bases). The germline V gene has CDR1 DFQATT and CDR2 SNEGSKA (reference sequence). The CDR3 loop spans 13 amino acids. V dropped 3 bases and J dropped 2 bases, with 9 bases sitting between them. CDR3 residues: CSARQRNTDTQYF. CDR3 DNA sequence: TGCAGTGCTAGGCAGCGGAACACAGATACGCAGTATTTT.

Concerning this clonotype itself: A clone one base away is much larger, so this may be a read error. This chain connects TRBV14 to TRBJ1-1; the D is unclear. CDR3 length equals 15 residues. Trimming cost V 1 base and J 4 bases, with 13 bases left between them. Germline CDR1 reads SGHDN; CDR2 reads FVKESK. CDR3 sequence: CASSQGILVGTEAFF. DNA of the CDR3: TGTGCCAGCAGCCAAGGCATTTTGGTCGGCACTGAAGCTTTCTTT. Full variable domain (outside the CDR3, taken from reference TRBV14 and TRBJ1-1): EAGVTQFPSHSVIEKGQTVTLRCDPISGHDNLYWYRRVMGKEIKFLLHFVKESKQDESGMPNNRFLAERTGGTYSTLKVQPAELEDSGVYFCASSQGILVGTEAFFGQGTRLTVV.

On this clonotype: The junction departs from the called germline gene at one end, perhaps through a read error. This chain links TRBV5-6 with TRBJ2-1; perhaps TRBD2 as D (5 bases). Germline CDR1 reads SGHDT; CDR2 reads YYEEEE. The CDR3 spans 14 residues. This CDR3 reads CASSQELRRNEQFF. The DNA of the CDR3 is TGCGCCAGCAGCCAAGAACTGAGGAGGAATGAGCAGTTCTTC.

This clonotype was counted ten times or more. This chain joins TRBV6-6 and TRBJ1-1; D perhaps matches TRBD1 (6 bases). Germline V gives CDR1 MNHNY, CDR2 SVGAGI (reference sequence). CDR3 length equals 11 residues. Trimming removed 5 bases from V and 8 bases from J, with 9 bases in between. The CDR3 DNA reads as TGTGCCAGCAGTGCCGGGACAGAAGCTTTCTTT. Translation: CASSAGTEAFF.